This passage covers 24 T cell receptor beta chains from one sample sequenced in a study of sequential checkpoint blockade in melanoma. Here immunoSEQ multiplex PCR was the method, and the copy in TCRdb shows in-frame clones only, minus some. The sample has just over 3,000 clones, roughly 17% seen once; the top ten hold approximately 23%. Noted treatment: randomized to nivolumab then ipilimumab (arm A) or the reverse (arm B). The source was tumor tissue (inferred from file names), collected from a patient given nivolumab and ipilimumab in sequence. The receptor set was obtained from a human donor with melanoma.

This clone is medium-sized (0.01 to 0.1%) by share. The CDR3 loop reads CASSFPFRDRPNQPQHF. The CDR3 DNA reads as TGTGCCAGCAGTTTCCCGTTTCGAGACAGACCCAATCAGCCCCAGCATTTT. This sequence joins TRBV6-8 and TRBJ1-5, with D tentatively TRBD1 (5 bases). Germline V gene sequence: CDR1 MNHGY, CDR2 SAAAGT. V lost 4 bases to trimming and J lost 3 bases, with 19 bases between them. The CDR3 runs to 17 residues.

This clone has only a few counts. The genes are TRBV6-8 and TRBJ1-5; D possibly corresponds to TRBD1 (5 bases). This CDR3 contains 16 residues. V lost 6 bases and J lost 2, with 17 bases in between. CDR1 and CDR2 from the germline V gene are MNHGY and SAAAGT. CDR3 bases: TGTGCCAGCAGCTTAAAAGCAGGGCTGGGCAATCAGCCCCAGCATTTT. It yields the protein CASSLKAGLGNQPQHF.

This clone was counted between two and nine times. The chain recombines TRBV6-8 with TRBJ2-3; the D is unclear. Trimming stripped 5 bases from V and 1 base from J, with 10 bases between. The CDR3 spans 14 residues. Germline V gene lookup returns CDR1 MNHGY and CDR2 SAAAGT. The CDR3 spells CASSGWPGTDTQYF. The CDR3 DNA sequence: TGTGCCAGCAGTGGTTGGCCTGGCACAGATACGCAGTATTTT.

This clone has just a few counts. This sequence joins TRBV6-8 and TRBJ2-5; 7 nucleotides agree with TRBD1. V was pared by 6 bases and J by 0 bases, with 4 bases of the junction left unmatched. This CDR3 is 14 amino acids long. Per the germline V gene, CDR1 is MNHGY and CDR2 is SAAAGT. This chain's CDR3 is CASRGQIYQETQYF. In nucleotides, the CDR3 is TGTGCCAGCAGGGGACAGATCTACCAAGAGACCCAGTACTTC.

This clone was detected many times. The J gene is TRBJ1-2, the V gene TRBV4-1; 12 positions match TRBD1. Germline V gives CDR1 MGHRA, CDR2 YSYEKL. J gave up 6 bases and V 4 bases, and 3 bases lay outside the gene matches. The CDR3 is 14 residues long. The DNA for the CDR3 is TGCGCCAGCAGCCGGGACAGGGGGCCGGATGGCTACACCTTC. Translated, it gives CASSRDRGPDGYTF.

The V gene is TRBV11-3, the J gene TRBJ2-1; TRBD2 might be the D (6 bases). V lost 2 bases and J lost 7, with 15 bases in between. Germline lookup yields CDR1 SGHNT and CDR2 YENEEA. The CDR3 length is 15 residues. CDR3 sequence reads: CASSLNTAGMNEQFF. CDR3 nucleotide sequence: TGTGCCAGCAGCTTAAATACGGCGGGGATGAATGAGCAGTTCTTC.

This clone came up many times. This chain connects TRBV4-1 to TRBJ2-2; D call uncertain. Germline values: CDR1 MGHRA, CDR2 YSYEKL. This CDR3 comprises 17 residues. V lost 0 bases to trimming and J lost 0 bases, with 11 bases between them. CDR3 loop: CASSQDGVGANTGELFF. In DNA form, the CDR3 reads TGCGCCAGCAGCCAAGATGGGGTCGGAGCGAACACCGGGGAGCTGTTTTTT.

There are many counts of this clone. The V gene is TRBV11-3, the J gene TRBJ2-1, with unresolved D. This CDR3 has 14 amino acids. The germline CDR1 and CDR2 sequences are SGHNT and YENEEA. Trimming took off 8 bases at V and 7 bases at J, with 18 bases between the two ends. CDR3 bases: TGTGCCAGCGCTCTATCCTCTCAGGTGAATGAGCAGTTCTTC. Protein: CASALSSQVNEQFF.

CDR3 sequence: CASSAQSSLGNTIYF. CDR3 in DNA: TGCGCCAGCAGCGCCCAATCAAGCCTCGGAAACACCATATATTTT. The rearrangement joins TRBV5-1 to TRBJ1-3; D ambiguous. The CDR3 sequence is 15 residues long. V lost 4 bases and J 4 bases, leaving 15 bases between the germline ends. Germline V gives CDR1 SGHRS, CDR2 YFSETQ.

This clone was counted only a few times. The CDR3: CAISERGGQGPRSEQFF. For the CDR3, the DNA is TGTGCCATCAGTGAGAGAGGGGGACAGGGCCCCCGCAGTGAGCAGTTCTTC. The chain couples TRBV10-3 to TRBJ2-1, with 9 bases that match TRBD1. The V gene's germline CDR1 is ENHRY and CDR2 SYGVKD. V trimming: 2 bases; J trimming: 9 bases; junction bases outside the gene matches: 14. The CDR3 consists of 17 residues.

This chain uses TRBV29-1 with TRBJ2-3, with 9 positions matching TRBD2. The CDR3 has 13 amino acids. From germline, CDR1 is SQVTM and CDR2 ANQGSEA. V was pared by 5 bases and J by 2 bases, with 2 bases of the junction left unmatched. The CDR3 sequence is CSVSGGNTDTQYF. CDR3 coding DNA: TGCAGCGTTAGCGGGGGGAACACAGATACGCAGTATTTT.

This clone is labeled medium-sized (0.01 to 0.1%). V usage is TRBV11-3 and J usage is TRBJ1-4, with D possibly being TRBD1 (5 bases). The germline gives CDR1 SGHNT, CDR2 YENEEA. Trimming took off 5 bases at V and 5 bases at J, with 15 bases between the two ends. The CDR3 is made up of 15 amino acids. The DNA of the CDR3 is TGTGCCAGCAGCCATGCTTTCCGGGGGAATGAAAAACTGTTTTTT. Translated, it gives CASSHAFRGNEKLFF.

Only one count was recorded for this clone. The chain carries TRBV25-1 and TRBJ2-1; D is unresolved. The germline gives CDR1 MGHDK, CDR2 SYGVNS. CDR3 length: 16 residues. The V end lost 5 bases, the J end lost 0 bases, and 14 bases lay between the germline ends. The CDR3, as DNA: TGTGCCAGCAGTATCTCCCTACACTACTCCTACAATGAGCAGTTCTTC. Translation: CASSISLHYSYNEQFF. Filled out from reference TRBV25-1 and TRBJ2-1, the complete variable domain reads EADIYQTPRYLVIGTGKKITLECSQTMGHDKMYWYQQDPGMELHLIHYSYGVNSTEKGDLSSESTVSRIRTEHFPLTLESARPSHTSQYLCASSISLHYSYNEQFFGPGTRLTVL.

This clone is classed as medium-sized (0.01 to 0.1%). This chain uses TRBV9 with TRBJ1-2, with TRBD1 identical over 8 bases. This CDR3 region has 17 residues. V lost 2 bases, J lost 0 bases, and 9 bases stayed unmatched. CDR1 and CDR2 from the germline V gene are SGDLS and YYNGEE. CDR3 region: CASSVTGEPDANYGYTF. The CDR3 region has the DNA TGTGCCAGCAGCGTGACAGGGGAACCAGACGCTAACTATGGCTACACCTTC.

This clone was counted between two and nine times. This chain joins TRBV6-8 and TRBJ2-1; possibly TRBD2 for D (5 bases). The CDR3 is 13 residues long. Trimming stripped 0 bases from V and 12 bases from J, with 12 bases between. CDR1 is MNHGY and CDR2 is SAAAGT in the germline V gene. CDR3 DNA: TGTGCCAGCAGTTACTCGAGCCGAAGCGGGCAGTTCTTC. It translates to CASSYSSRSGQFF.

The chain uses TRBV11-3 and TRBJ2-3; 8 bases line up with TRBD1. This CDR3 contains 14 residues. Trimming at V came to 3 bases and at J to 1 base, leaving 0 bases not matched to a gene. Germline CDR1 is SGHNT and CDR2 is YENEEA. The CDR3 region has the DNA TGTGCCAGCAGCTTGGGACAGGGCACAGATACGCAGTATTTT. It codes for CASSLGQGTDTQYF.

By frequency in the sample, this clone is medium-sized. J is TRBJ2-1 and V is TRBV11-3, with D perhaps matching TRBD2 (7 bases). Germline assignment: CDR1 SGHNT and CDR2 YENEEA. The CDR3 contains 15 residues. V was clipped by 1 base and J by 9 bases, with 16 bases between them. This CDR3 reads CASSLGHRGAPEQFF. The CDR3 DNA reads TGTGCCAGCAGCTTAGGTCACCGGGGGGCTCCTGAGCAGTTCTTC.

This clone was found a few times. The CDR3 DNA is TGTGCCAGCAGAGAGTGGACTGAAGCTTTCTTT. Translating gives CASREWTEAFF. The J gene is TRBJ1-1, the V gene TRBV6-7, with D unclear. TRBV6-7 is classed as an ORF, of uncertain function. This CDR3 has 11 residues. Trimming pared 6 bases from V and 5 bases from J, leaving 7 bases between.

There are many counts of this clone. The rearrangement joins TRBV11-3 to TRBJ1-5; 9 nucleotides align to TRBD1. The trim removed 5 bases at V and 6 bases at J, leaving 5 bases unmatched. The germline V gene encodes CDR1 SGHNT and CDR2 YENEEA. The length of the CDR3 is 14 residues. The CDR3 sequence: CASSPRTGAQPQHF. Written as DNA, the CDR3 is TGTGCCAGCAGCCCCCGGACAGGGGCTCAGCCCCAGCATTTT.

This clone was detected only a few times. CDR3 sequence (DNA): TGTGCCAGCAGGGGACAGGGGGTTTCTAACTATGGCTACACCTTC. It yields the protein CASRGQGVSNYGYTF. The chain carries TRBV28 and TRBJ1-2; 11 nucleotides agree with TRBD1. The CDR3 runs 15 residues. Trimming took 6 bases from V and 0 from J; bases not matched to a gene: 3. The germline V gene encodes CDR1 MDHEN and CDR2 SYDVKM.

This clone is labeled medium-sized (0.01 to 0.1%). The V gene is TRBV11-3, the J gene TRBJ2-3, with a weak D call TRBD1 (5 bases). V shed 3 bases and J shed 6 bases, with 13 bases lying between them. Germline V gives CDR1 SGHNT, CDR2 YENEEA. The CDR3 spans 14 residues. The CDR3 DNA is TGTGCCAGCAGCTTTGGACACGGCTATGATACGCAGTATTTT. As protein: CASSFGHGYDTQYF.

The chain combines TRBV6-8 with TRBJ2-3; 10 bases fit TRBD2. Germline lookup yields CDR1 MNHGY and CDR2 SAAAGT. Unmatched junction bases numbered 3, after V lost 5 bases and J lost 1 base. The CDR3 has 15 residues. The CDR3 DNA follows: TGTGCCAGCAGTGACGGGACTAGCGGCACAGATACGCAGTATTTT. It yields the protein CASSDGTSGTDTQYF.

V and J are TRBV11-3 and TRBJ2-2; perhaps TRBD1 as D (6 bases). The germline CDR1 and CDR2 sequences are SGHNT and YENEEA. The V and J ends lost 4 bases and 2 bases respectively, with 11 bases between them. The CDR3 covers 15 residues. The CDR3 is CASSYGGTNTGELFF. Here the CDR3 DNA reads TGTGCCAGCAGCTATGGGGGCACTAACACCGGGGAGCTGTTTTTT.

The chain joins TRBV5-1 to TRBJ2-3, with 12 bases lining up with TRBD1. Germline values: CDR1 SGHRS, CDR2 YFSETQ. The CDR3 loop spans 16 amino acids. Trimming removed 4 bases from V and 3 bases from J; junction bases left unmatched: 6. The CDR3 DNA is TGCGCCAGCAGCCTCGGGACAGGGGGCTGGACAGATACGCAGTATTTT. Translation: CASSLGTGGWTDTQYF.